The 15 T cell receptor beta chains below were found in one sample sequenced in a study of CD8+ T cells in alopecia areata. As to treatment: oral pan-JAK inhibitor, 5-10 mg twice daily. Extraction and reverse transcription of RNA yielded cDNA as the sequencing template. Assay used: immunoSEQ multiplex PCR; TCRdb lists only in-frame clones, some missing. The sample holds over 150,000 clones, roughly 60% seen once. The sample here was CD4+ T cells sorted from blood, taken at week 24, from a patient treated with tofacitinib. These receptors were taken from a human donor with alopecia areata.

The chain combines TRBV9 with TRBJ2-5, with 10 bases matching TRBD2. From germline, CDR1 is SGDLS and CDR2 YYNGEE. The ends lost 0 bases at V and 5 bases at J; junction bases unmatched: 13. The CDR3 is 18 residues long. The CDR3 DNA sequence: TGTGCCAGCAGCGTAGGGGCTAGCGGGGGCGCGTCCAGGGAGACCCAGTACTTC. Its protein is CASSVGASGGASRETQYF.

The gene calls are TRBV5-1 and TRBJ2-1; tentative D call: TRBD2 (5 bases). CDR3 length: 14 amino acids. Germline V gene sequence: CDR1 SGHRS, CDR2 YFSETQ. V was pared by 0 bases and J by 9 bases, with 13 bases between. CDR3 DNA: TGCGCCAGCAGCTTGGCCGGAGGAACTTCTGAGCAGTTCTTC. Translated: CASSLAGGTSEQFF. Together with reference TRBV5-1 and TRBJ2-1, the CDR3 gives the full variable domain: KAGVTQTPRYLIKTRGQQVTLSCSPISGHRSVSWYQQTPGQGLQFLFEYFSETQRNKGNFPGRFSGRQFSNSRSEMNVSTLELGDSALYLCASSLAGGTSEQFFGPGTRLTVL.

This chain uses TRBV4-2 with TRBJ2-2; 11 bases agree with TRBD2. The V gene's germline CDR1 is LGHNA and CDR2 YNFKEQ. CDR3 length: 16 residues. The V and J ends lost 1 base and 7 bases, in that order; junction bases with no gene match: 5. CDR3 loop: CASSQALLAGGGELFF. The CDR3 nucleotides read TGTGCCAGCAGCCAAGCTCTTCTAGCGGGGGGCGGGGAGCTGTTTTTT.

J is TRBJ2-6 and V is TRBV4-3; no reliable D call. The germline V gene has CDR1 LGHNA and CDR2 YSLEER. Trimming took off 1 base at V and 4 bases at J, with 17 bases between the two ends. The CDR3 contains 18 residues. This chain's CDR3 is CASSQGTPGGSGANVLTF. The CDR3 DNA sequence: TGCGCCAGCAGCCAAGGGACCCCCGGCGGCTCGGGGGCCAACGTCCTGACTTTC.

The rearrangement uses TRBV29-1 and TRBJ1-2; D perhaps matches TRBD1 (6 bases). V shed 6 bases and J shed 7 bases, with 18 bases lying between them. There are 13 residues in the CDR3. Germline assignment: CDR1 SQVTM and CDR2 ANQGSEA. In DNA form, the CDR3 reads TGCAGCGTAGAGGACAGTCTGGGTTTTGGCTACACCTTC. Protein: CSVEDSLGFGYTF.

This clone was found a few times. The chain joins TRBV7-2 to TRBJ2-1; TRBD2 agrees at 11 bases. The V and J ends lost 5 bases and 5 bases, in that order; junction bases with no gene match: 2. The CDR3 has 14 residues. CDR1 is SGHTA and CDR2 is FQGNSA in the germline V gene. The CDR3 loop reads CASSLSGRDNEQFF. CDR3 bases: TGTGCCAGCAGCCTTAGCGGGAGGGACAATGAGCAGTTCTTC.

In nucleotides, the CDR3 is TGTGCCAGCAGCTTAGGGAGGAACACCGGGGAGCTGTTTTTT. It codes for CASSLGRNTGELFF. The chain employs TRBV7-8 and TRBJ2-2; no firm D call. Trimming stripped 1 base from V and 1 base from J, with 4 bases between. From germline, CDR1 is SGHVS and CDR2 FQNEAQ. The CDR3 runs 14 residues. Filled out from reference TRBV7-8 and TRBJ2-2, the complete variable domain reads GAGVSQSPRYKVAKRGQDVALRCDPISGHVSLFWYQQALGQGPEFLTYFQNEAQLDKSGLPSDRFFAERPEGSVSTLKIQRTQQEDSAVYLCASSLGRNTGELFFGEGSRLTVL.

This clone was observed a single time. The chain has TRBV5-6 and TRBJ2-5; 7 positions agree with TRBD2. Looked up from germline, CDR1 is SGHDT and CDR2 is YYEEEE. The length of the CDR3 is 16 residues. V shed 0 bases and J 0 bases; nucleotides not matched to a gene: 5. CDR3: CASSLGPSGYQETQYF. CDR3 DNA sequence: TGTGCCAGCAGCTTGGGGCCTAGCGGCTACCAAGAGACCCAGTACTTC.

The CDR3 reads CASSLFDYWNTGELFF. The CDR3 region has the DNA TGTGCCAGCAGCTTGTTCGACTACTGGAACACCGGGGAGCTGTTTTTT. The chain is built from TRBV5-6 and TRBJ2-2; weak D call: TRBD2 (5 bases). Per germline, CDR1 SGHDT and CDR2 YYEEEE. The V gene lost 1 base and the J gene lost 1 base, with 11 bases spanning the gap. CDR3 length: 16 amino acids. The full variable domain, in which reference TRBV5-6 and TRBJ2-2 provide the parts outside the CDR3, is DAGVTQSPTHLIKTRGQQVTLRCSPKSGHDTVSWYQQALGQGPQFIFQYYEEEERQRGNFPDRFSGHQFPNYSSELNVNALLLGDSALYLCASSLFDYWNTGELFFGEGSRLTVL.

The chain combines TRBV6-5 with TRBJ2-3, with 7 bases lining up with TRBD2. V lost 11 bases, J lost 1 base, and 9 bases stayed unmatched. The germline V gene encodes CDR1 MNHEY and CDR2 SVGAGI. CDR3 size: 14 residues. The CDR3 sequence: CAGAWDYRTDTQYF. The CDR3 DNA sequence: TGTGCCGGCGCCTGGGACTACCGCACAGATACGCAGTATTTT.

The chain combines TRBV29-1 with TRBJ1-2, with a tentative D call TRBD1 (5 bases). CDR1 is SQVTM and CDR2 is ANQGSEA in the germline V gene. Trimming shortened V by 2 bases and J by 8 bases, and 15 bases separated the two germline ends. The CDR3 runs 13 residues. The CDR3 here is CSVERDPGVGYTF. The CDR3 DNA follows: TGCAGCGTTGAAAGGGACCCCGGCGTCGGCTACACCTTC.

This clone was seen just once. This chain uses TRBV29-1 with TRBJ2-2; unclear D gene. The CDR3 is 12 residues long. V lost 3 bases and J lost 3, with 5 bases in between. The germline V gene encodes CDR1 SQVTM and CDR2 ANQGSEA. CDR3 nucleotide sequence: TGCAGCGTTGACGGAGACACCGGGGAGCTGTTTTTT. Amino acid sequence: CSVDGDTGELFF.

Here the CDR3 reads CASSSPSGPAGYGYTF. Written as DNA, the CDR3 is TGTGCCAGCAGTTCACCCTCCGGCCCAGCAGGCTATGGCTACACCTTC. The J gene is TRBJ1-2, the V gene TRBV27; D call uncertain. The V and J ends lost 4 bases and 4 bases respectively, with 19 bases between them. Looked up from germline, CDR1 is MNHEY and CDR2 is SMNVEV (reference sequence). This CDR3 spans 16 amino acids.

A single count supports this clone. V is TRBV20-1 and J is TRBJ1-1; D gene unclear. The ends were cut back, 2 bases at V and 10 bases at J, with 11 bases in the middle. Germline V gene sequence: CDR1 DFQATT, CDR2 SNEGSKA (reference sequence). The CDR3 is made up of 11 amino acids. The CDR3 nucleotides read TGCAGTGCTAGACATGGCGCGGGAGCTTTCTTT. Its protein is CSARHGAGAFF.

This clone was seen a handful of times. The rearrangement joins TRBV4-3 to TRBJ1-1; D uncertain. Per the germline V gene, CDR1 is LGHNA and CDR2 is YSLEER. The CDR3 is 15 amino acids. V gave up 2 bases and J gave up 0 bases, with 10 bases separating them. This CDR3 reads CASSQSQLMNTEAFF. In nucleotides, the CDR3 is TGCGCCAGCAGCCAATCGCAGCTCATGAACACTGAAGCTTTCTTT.